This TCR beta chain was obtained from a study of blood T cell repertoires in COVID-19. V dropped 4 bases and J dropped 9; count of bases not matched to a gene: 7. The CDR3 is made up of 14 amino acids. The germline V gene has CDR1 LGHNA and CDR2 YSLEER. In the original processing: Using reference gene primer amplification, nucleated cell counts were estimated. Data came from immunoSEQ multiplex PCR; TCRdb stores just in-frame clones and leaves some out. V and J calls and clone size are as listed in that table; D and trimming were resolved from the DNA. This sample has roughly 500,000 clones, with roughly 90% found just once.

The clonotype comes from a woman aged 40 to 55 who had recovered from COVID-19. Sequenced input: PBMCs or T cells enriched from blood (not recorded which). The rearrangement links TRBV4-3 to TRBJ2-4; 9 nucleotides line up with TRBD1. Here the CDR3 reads CASSPGTGLGIQYF. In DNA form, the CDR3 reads TGCGCCAGCAGCCCCGGGACAGGGTTGGGCATTCAGTACTTC.